Below, 10 T cell receptor beta chains from the same sample are listed, as sequenced in a study of early T cells in non-severe SARS-CoV-2 infection (dated by TCRdb to the early 2020s). The protocol used for the library was 5' RACE. For sequencing, a NextSeq 500 was employed. In TCRdb, the public reads were trimmed at Q25 with fastp and aligned with MiXCR, with productive beta chains retained. Entries that share a CDR3 protein sequence are merged under the most common genes and DNA. In this sample the table shows about 54,000 distinct CDR3 sequences, about 8% of which occur a single time. Of the sample, about 10% falls within the top ten clones. The sample in question was whole blood, obtained at baseline. The receptors were sampled from an adult who was a healthcare worker with PCR-confirmed SARS-CoV-2 infection or an uninfected control (not recorded which).

The chain employs TRBV3-1 and TRBJ2-1, with D possibly being TRBD2 (5 bases). Trimming removed 3 bases from V and 1 base from J, with 13 bases in between. This CDR3 spans 16 amino acids. CDR1 is LGHDT and CDR2 is YNNKEL in the germline V gene (reference sequence). Here the CDR3 reads CASSHGGEWSYNEQFF. CDR3 nucleotide sequence: TGTGCCAGCAGCCATGGAGGAGAGTGGTCCTACAATGAGCAGTTCTTC.

This clonotype is classed as medium-sized. This rearrangement joins TRBV12-3 or TRBV12-4 to TRBJ2-1; 10 bases align to TRBD2. Trimming removed 5 bases from V and 6 bases from J; junction bases left unmatched: 4. This CDR3 comprises 14 residues. CDR3 loop: CASSAGTSANEQFF. The CDR3 DNA sequence: TGTGCCAGCAGTGCCGGGACTAGCGCCAATGAGCAGTTCTTC.

This clonotype was observed a handful of times. The chain combines TRBV4-1 with TRBJ2-5, with 9 nucleotides matching TRBD2. This CDR3 has 15 residues. Unmatched junction bases numbered 7, after V lost 3 bases and J lost 5 bases. From germline, CDR1 is MGHRA and CDR2 YSYEKL. CDR3 DNA: TGCGCCAGCAGCCAGTTAGCGGGAGTAGGGGAGACCCAGTACTTC. It encodes CASSQLAGVGETQYF.

The chain's CDR3 is CAISEREGPTGELFF. CDR3 nucleotides: TGTGCCATCAGTGAGCGGGAGGGCCCCACCGGGGAGCTGTTTTTT. The V call is TRBV10-3, the J call TRBJ2-2; TRBD2 matches at 8 bases. The CDR3 has 15 residues. The germline gives CDR1 ENHRY, CDR2 SYGVKD. After removal of 2 bases from V and 4 bases from J, the junction contained 3 bases not matched to a gene.

This clonotype was recorded many times. The rearrangement links TRBV27 to TRBJ2-1; possible D gene TRBD1, 6 bases. CDR1 is MNHEY and CDR2 is SMNVEV in the germline V gene (reference sequence). V was trimmed by 3 bases and J by 10 bases, leaving 10 bases between them. The CDR3 consists of 12 residues. The DNA of the CDR3 is TGTGCCAGCAGTTTCACAGGGCGAGAGCAGTTCTTC. Translation gives CASSFTGREQFF.

This clonotype was seen a few times. The chain has TRBV7-8 and TRBJ2-1, with TRBD2 matching 10 bases. Trimming at V came to 5 bases and at J to 2 bases, leaving 6 bases not matched to a gene. The CDR3 spans 16 residues. Germline assignment: CDR1 SGHVS and CDR2 FQNEAQ. The CDR3 here is CASSQAGGRAYNEQFF. CDR3 in DNA: TGTGCCAGCAGCCAAGCGGGGGGGAGGGCCTACAATGAGCAGTTCTTC.

The chain uses TRBV12-3 or TRBV12-4 and TRBJ2-7; no reliable D call. The CDR3 extends over 13 amino acids. V was cut by 8 bases and J by 0 bases, with 11 bases left in between. CDR3 DNA: TGTGCCAGCGGAACGGATAGCTCCTACGAGCAGTACTTC. It is translated as CASGTDSSYEQYF.

This clonotype was recorded a few times. This sequence joins TRBV10-2 and TRBJ2-1; 7 bases align to TRBD2. Germline V gene data show CDR1 as WSHSY and CDR2 as SAAADI. The CDR3 is 11 residues long. V trimming: 6 bases; J trimming: 10 bases; junction bases outside the gene matches: 3. The CDR3 spells CASSELAEQFF. The CDR3 nucleotides are TGCGCCAGCAGCGAACTAGCGGAGCAGTTCTTC.

The rearrangement joins TRBV29-1 to TRBJ2-5; possibly TRBD1 for D (5 bases). Germline lookup yields CDR1 SQVTM and CDR2 ANQGSEA. Trimming took 4 bases from V and 0 from J, leaving 6 bases between them. The CDR3 sequence is 12 residues long. CDR3 region: CSVGGYQETQYF. CDR3 nucleotide sequence: TGCAGCGTTGGGGGCTACCAAGAGACCCAGTACTTC.

This clonotype appeared a few times. The chain is built from TRBV3-1 and TRBJ2-4; 10 bases fit TRBD2. The CDR3 length is 19 residues. Trimming cost V 1 base and J 0 bases; bases outside gene matches: 9. Germline V gene sequence: CDR1 LGHDT, CDR2 YNNKEL (reference sequence). The CDR3 DNA is TGTGCCAGCAGCCAAGTCCCATCTAGCGGGGGAGGAGCCAAAAACATTCAGTACTTC. It codes for CASSQVPSSGGGAKNIQYF.